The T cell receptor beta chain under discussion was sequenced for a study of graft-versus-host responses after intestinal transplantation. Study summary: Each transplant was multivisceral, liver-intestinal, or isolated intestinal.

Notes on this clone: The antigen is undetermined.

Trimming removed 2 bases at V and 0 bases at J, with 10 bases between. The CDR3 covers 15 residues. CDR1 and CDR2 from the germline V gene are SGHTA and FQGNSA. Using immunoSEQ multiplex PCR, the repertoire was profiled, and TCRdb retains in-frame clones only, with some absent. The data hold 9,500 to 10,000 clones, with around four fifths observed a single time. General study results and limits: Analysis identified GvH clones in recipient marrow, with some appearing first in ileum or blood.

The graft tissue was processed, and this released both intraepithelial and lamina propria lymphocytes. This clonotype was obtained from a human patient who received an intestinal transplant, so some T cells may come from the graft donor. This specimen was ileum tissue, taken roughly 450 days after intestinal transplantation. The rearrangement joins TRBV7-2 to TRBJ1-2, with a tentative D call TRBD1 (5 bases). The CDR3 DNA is TGTGCCAGCAGCTTATCGGCGACAGCTAACTATGGCTACACCTTC. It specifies CASSLSATANYGYTF. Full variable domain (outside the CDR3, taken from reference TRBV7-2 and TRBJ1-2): GAGVSQSPSNKVTEKGKDVELRCDPISGHTALYWYRQSLGQGLEFLIYFQGNSAPDKSGLPSDRFSAERTGGSVSTLTIQRTQQEDSAVYLCASSLSATANYGYTFGSGTRLTVV.